The 27 T cell receptor beta chains listed next were all sequenced from one sample in a study of STAT5B mutations in CD4+ large granular lymphocyte leukemia (dated by TCRdb to 2021 to 2024). The library was made by the immunoSEQ multiplex PCR assay. The table comes from immuneACCESS by way of TCRdb, which keeps in-frame sequences with V and J called. Part of the clones is missing from these tables; in studies checked, under half for an unresolved V gene and the rest for unknown reasons. Counted in this sample were about 27,000 clones; 74% of them appeared once. The top ten constitute 8.5% to 10% of the sample. The sample taken for sequencing was CD4+ T cells from blood buffy coats. The receptors derive from a human donor in good health.

This rearrangement joins TRBV28 to TRBJ2-7; 9 bases fit TRBD1. The germline CDR1 and CDR2 sequences are MDHEN and SYDVKM. This CDR3 is built from 15 residues. V was pared by 2 bases and J by 5 bases, with 7 bases of the junction left unmatched. CDR3 in DNA: TGTGCCAGCAGTTTAACAGGGGGCGCCTACGACGAGCAGTACGTC. This sequence encodes CASSLTGGAYDEQYV.

The CDR3: CASSPSPSGGEAFF. The CDR3, as DNA: TGTGCCAGCAGCCCCAGCCCCTCCGGGGGAGAAGCTTTCTTT. The chain joins TRBV7-2 to TRBJ1-1; TRBD1 is a possible D gene (5 bases). The CDR3 contains 14 residues. Germline assignment: CDR1 SGHTA and CDR2 FQGNSA. V was pared by 5 bases and J by 8 bases, with 18 bases between.

The rearrangement joins TRBV27 to TRBJ1-3; D is ambiguous. V was cut by 5 bases and J by 2 bases, with 10 bases left in between. The CDR3 extends over 14 amino acids. Per the germline V gene, CDR1 is MNHEY and CDR2 is SMNVEV (reference sequence). The DNA for the CDR3 is TGTGCCAGCAGTCTTGGCGGGGCTGGAAACACCATATATTTT. It yields the protein CASSLGGAGNTIYF.

V and J are TRBV28 and TRBJ2-7; weak D call: TRBD1 (5 bases). The CDR3 runs 14 residues. Trimming stripped 5 bases from V and 7 bases from J, with 18 bases between. Germline CDR1 and CDR2: MDHEN and SYDVKM. The CDR3 DNA is TGTGCCAGCAGTCAGCTCGATGGGGCACTAGAGCAGTACGTC. This translates into CASSQLDGALEQYV.

The chain joins TRBV20-1 to TRBJ2-3; D gene ambiguous. V was pared by 6 bases and J by 7 bases, with 11 bases between. The CDR3 covers 11 residues. Germline loops: CDR1 DFQATT, CDR2 SNEGSKA (reference sequence). The CDR3: CSARFYNTQYF. In DNA form, the CDR3 reads TGCAGTGCACGCTTTTACAATACGCAGTATTTT.

The V call is TRBV7-3, the J call TRBJ1-4; 11 bases agree with TRBD1. The CDR3 consists of 15 residues. Germline CDR1 reads SGHTA; CDR2 reads FQGTGA. Trimming took 5 bases from V and 7 from J; bases not matched to a gene: 6. The CDR3 DNA sequence: TGTGCCAGCAGCCGGACCGGGACAGGGGGTGAAAAACTGTTTTTT. As protein: CASSRTGTGGEKLFF.

The chain links TRBV9 to TRBJ1-2; TRBD1 might be the D (5 bases). The germline V gene encodes CDR1 SGDLS and CDR2 YYNGEE. CDR3 size: 16 residues. Trimming took 3 bases from V and 8 from J, leaving 23 bases between them. CDR3 region: CASSDITGQLGYGYTF. The CDR3 nucleotides are TGTGCCAGCAGCGATATTACAGGCCAATTGGGTTACGGCTACACCTTC.

The chain employs TRBV5-1 and TRBJ2-5; the match to TRBD1 covers 9 bases. Germline V gene sequence: CDR1 SGHRS, CDR2 YFSETQ. The V segment lost 4 bases and the J segment 0 bases; nucleotides outside the gene matches: 7. CDR3 length: 16 residues. This chain's CDR3 is CASSRDRVWDQETQYF. CDR3 nucleotides: TGCGCCAGCAGCAGGGACAGGGTTTGGGACCAAGAGACCCAGTACTTC.

This chain joins TRBV10-3 and TRBJ2-5; 10 bases match TRBD1. Germline trimming cut 6 bases from V and 2 bases from J; bases unmatched to any gene: 3. The CDR3 sequence is 14 residues long. CDR1 ENHRY and CDR2 SYGVKD come from the germline V gene. The CDR3 DNA sequence: TGTGCCATCAGGGGGACAGGGGAACAAGAGACCCAGTACTTC. This gives the protein CAIRGTGEQETQYF.

This clone was observed a single time. This sequence joins TRBV5-6 and TRBJ2-7; tentative D call: TRBD2 (6 bases). Germline values: CDR1 SGHDT, CDR2 YYEEEE. The CDR3 runs 15 residues. Deletions cut 0 bases from V and 4 bases from J, with 14 bases between. The CDR3 coding sequence is TGTGCCAGCAGCTTGGGAAGTCTAGCGAGTTACGAGCAGTACTTC. Its translation: CASSLGSLASYEQYF.

V and J are TRBV6-6 and TRBJ2-7; 9 positions agree with TRBD1. Germline-derived CDR1 and CDR2 are MNHNY and SVGAGI (reference sequence). The CDR3 extends over 14 amino acids. The trim removed 5 bases at V and 3 bases at J, leaving 5 bases unmatched. This chain's CDR3 is CASSGSDRGYEQYF. The CDR3 coding sequence is TGTGCCAGCAGTGGATCGGACAGGGGCTACGAGCAGTACTTC.

V gene TRBV7-2 combines with J gene TRBJ2-5, with 15 positions matching TRBD2. CDR1 is SGHTA, CDR2 FQGNSA, per germline. This CDR3 has 16 residues. The CDR3 DNA reads TGTGCTAGTGGCGGGACTAGCGGGGGGCGGGGAGAGACCCAGTACTTC. Residues: CASGGTSGGRGETQYF. The entire variable domain, with the rest obtained from reference TRBV7-2 and TRBJ2-5, is as follows: GAGVSQSPSNKVTEKGKDVELRCDPISGHTALYWYRQSLGQGLEFLIYFQGNSAPDKSGLPSDRFSAERTGGSVSTLTIQRTQQEDSAVYLCASGGTSGGRGETQYFGPGTRLLVL.

This clone appeared a few times. The chain links TRBV28 to TRBJ1-2, with no clear D. The CDR3 consists of 16 residues. V was trimmed by 5 bases and J by 2 bases, leaving 18 bases between them. Germline CDR1 and CDR2: MDHEN and SYDVKM. CDR3 residues: CASSPGGGLRNYGYTF. The CDR3 DNA sequence: TGTGCCAGCAGTCCCGGCGGTGGGTTACGGAACTATGGCTACACCTTC.

The gene calls are TRBV18 and TRBJ1-1, with D hard to call. The CDR3 loop spans 13 amino acids. Trimming removed 2 bases at V and 4 bases at J, with 8 bases between. Looked up from germline, CDR1 is KGHSH and CDR2 is LQKENI. The chain's CDR3 is CASSPSGSTEAFF. In nucleotides, the CDR3 is TGTGCCAGCTCACCATCAGGTAGCACTGAAGCTTTCTTT.

This rearrangement joins TRBV9 to TRBJ1-3; tentative D call: TRBD1 (6 bases). Trimming removed 3 bases from V and 3 bases from J, with 16 bases in between. The CDR3 extends over 16 amino acids. CDR1 and CDR2 from the germline V gene are SGDLS and YYNGEE. The CDR3 sequence is CASSASGTKGGNTIYF. The CDR3 DNA reads as TGTGCCAGCAGCGCTTCGGGGACAAAAGGTGGAAACACCATATATTTT.

The count of this clone is one. The chain couples TRBV28 to TRBJ2-7; 9 bases map to TRBD2. V was clipped by 3 bases and J by 7 bases; unmatched bases: 7. Germline CDR1 reads MDHEN; CDR2 reads SYDVKM. This CDR3 comprises 14 residues. CDR3 DNA: TGTGCCAGCAGTTTCGGCGGGGGGGCCGGTGAGCAGTACGTC. It translates to CASSFGGGAGEQYV.

Only a few counts were recorded for this clone. V is TRBV15 and J is TRBJ1-5, with D possibly being TRBD1 (5 bases). Germline V gene data show CDR1 as LNHNV and CDR2 as YYDKDF (reference sequence). This CDR3 comprises 14 residues. V was clipped by 5 bases and J by 4 bases, with 12 bases between them. As DNA, the CDR3 is TGTGCCACCAGCCCCTTGGGACCTAATCAGCCCCAGCATTTT. Translation: CATSPLGPNQPQHF. The entire variable domain, with the rest obtained from reference TRBV15 and TRBJ1-5, is as follows: DAMVIQNPRYQVTQFGKPVTLSCSQTLNHNVMYWYQQKSSQAPKLLFHYYDKDFNNEADTPDNFQSRRPNTSFCFLDIRSPGLGDTAMYLCATSPLGPNQPQHFGDGTRLSIL.

The V and J genes are TRBV28 and TRBJ1-4; D is unresolved. V lost 8 bases, J lost 8 bases, and 9 bases lay in between. Germline CDR1 reads MDHEN; CDR2 reads SYDVKM. The CDR3 totals 11 residues. CDR3 bases: TGTGCCAGCGCGGACGGGGAAAAACTGTTTTTT. It yields the protein CASADGEKLFF.

This rearrangement joins TRBV28 to TRBJ2-2; perhaps TRBD1 as D (5 bases). The CDR3 has 17 residues. Trimming pared 4 bases from V and 6 bases from J, leaving 21 bases between. CDR1 is MDHEN, CDR2 SYDVKM, per germline. Here the CDR3 DNA reads TGTGCCAGCAGTTCGCCCTATCCGACAGCCAGTGCCGGGGAGCTGTTTTTT. Amino acids: CASSSPYPTASAGELFF. Looking up the rest from reference TRBV28 and TRBJ2-2 gives the full variable domain: DVKVTQSSRYLVKRTGEKVFLECVQDMDHENMFWYRQDPGLGLRLIYFSYDVKMKEKGDIPEGYSVSREKKERFSLILESASTNQTSMYLCASSSPYPTASAGELFFGEGSRLTVL.

V usage is TRBV4-2 and J usage is TRBJ1-4, with no clear D. There are 14 residues in the CDR3. Trimming stripped 4 bases from V and 12 bases from J, with 18 bases between. Germline lookup yields CDR1 LGHNA and CDR2 YNFKEQ. The CDR3 sequence: CASSLLNGPGQLFF. The CDR3 region has the DNA TGTGCCAGCAGCCTTCTTAACGGGCCCGGACAACTGTTTTTT.

V usage is TRBV9 and J usage is TRBJ2-5, with TRBD1 identical over 7 bases. V was clipped by 0 bases and J by 3 bases; unmatched bases: 5. Germline assignment: CDR1 SGDLS and CDR2 YYNGEE. The CDR3 covers 15 residues. The CDR3 DNA follows: TGTGCCAGCAGCGTAGGACGGCAGGGGGAAGAGACCCAGTACTTC. This translates into CASSVGRQGEETQYF.

Comment on this clone: One end of the junction varies from germline; a read error may be responsible. This rearrangement joins TRBV15 to TRBJ2-4; 8 bases are shared with TRBD2. The CDR3 spans 14 residues. Germline V gives CDR1 LNHNV, CDR2 YYDKDF (reference sequence). The CDR3 loop is CATSSYSGKSIQYF. The CDR3 bases are TGTGCCACCAGCAGCTATAGCGGGAAAAGCATTCAGTACTTC.

The V call is TRBV6-1, the J call TRBJ2-2; D gene uncertain. Between the trimmed V and J ends, which lost 9 bases and 7 bases, there was a span of 12 bases. The CDR3 extends over 12 amino acids. CDR1 and CDR2 from the germline V gene are MNHNS and SASEGT. CDR3 sequence reads: CASLPAGGELFF. The CDR3 bases are TGTGCCAGTCTGCCGGCCGGCGGGGAGCTGTTTTTT.

There are a few counts of this clone. The V and J genes are TRBV2 and TRBJ1-5; D unclear. Looked up from germline, CDR1 is SNHLY and CDR2 is FYNNEI. Trimming took off 6 bases at V and 7 bases at J, with 13 bases between the two ends. This CDR3 is built from 13 residues. CDR3 loop: CASRGGVGQPQHF. The CDR3 nucleotides are TGTGCCAGCAGGGGAGGCGTCGGGCAGCCCCAGCATTTT.

The rearrangement links TRBV18 to TRBJ1-5, with D tentatively TRBD1 (5 bases). In germline, CDR1 is KGHSH, CDR2 LQKENI. There are 13 residues in the CDR3. V gave up 5 bases and J gave up 7 bases, with 12 bases separating them. CDR3 protein: CASSGGGDQPQHF. The CDR3 nucleotides read TGTGCCAGCTCAGGAGGAGGGGACCAGCCCCAGCATTTT.

The gene calls are TRBV9 and TRBJ2-2; TRBD2 might be the D (5 bases). The CDR3 loop spans 12 amino acids. The V end lost 5 bases, the J end lost 3 bases, and 5 bases lay between the germline ends. Germline CDR1 and CDR2: SGDLS and YYNGEE. CDR3 amino acids: CASRLDTGELFF. For the CDR3, the DNA is TGTGCCAGCAGACTAGACACCGGGGAGCTGTTTTTT.

CDR3 protein: CASSLRGANTEAFF. CDR3 sequence (DNA): TGCGCCAGCAGCTTGCGAGGGGCGAACACTGAAGCTTTCTTT. This chain connects TRBV5-1 to TRBJ1-1; possibly TRBD1 for D (5 bases). The germline CDR1 and CDR2 sequences are SGHRS and YFSETQ. This CDR3 is built from 14 residues. Deletions cut 1 base from V and 1 base from J, with 8 bases between.